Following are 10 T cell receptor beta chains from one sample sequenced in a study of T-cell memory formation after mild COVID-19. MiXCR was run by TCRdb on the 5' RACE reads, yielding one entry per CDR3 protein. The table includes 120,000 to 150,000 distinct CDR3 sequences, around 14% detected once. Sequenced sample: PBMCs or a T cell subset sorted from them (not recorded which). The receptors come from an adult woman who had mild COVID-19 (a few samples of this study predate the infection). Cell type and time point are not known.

The CDR3 DNA reads as TGCGCCAGCAGCTTGGCAGCGGGGGACGAGCAGTACTTC. Translating it yields CASSLAAGDEQYF. The chain uses TRBV5-1 and TRBJ2-7, with 8 bases aligning to TRBD2. Germline CDR1 is SGHRS and CDR2 is YFSETQ. The CDR3 spans 13 residues. After removal of 0 bases from V and 5 bases from J, the junction contained 1 base not matched to a gene.

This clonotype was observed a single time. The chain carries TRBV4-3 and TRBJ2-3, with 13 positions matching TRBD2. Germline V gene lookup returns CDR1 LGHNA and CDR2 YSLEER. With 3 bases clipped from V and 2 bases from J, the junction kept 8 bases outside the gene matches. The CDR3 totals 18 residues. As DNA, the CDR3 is TGCGCCAGCAGCCAGCGACTAGCGGGAGGTTCCCCCACAGATACGCAGTATTTT. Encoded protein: CASSQRLAGGSPTDTQYF.

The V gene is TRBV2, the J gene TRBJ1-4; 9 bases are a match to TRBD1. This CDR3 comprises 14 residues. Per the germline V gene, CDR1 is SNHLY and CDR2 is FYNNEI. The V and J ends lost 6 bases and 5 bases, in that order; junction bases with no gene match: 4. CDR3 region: CASRYGQGNEKLFF. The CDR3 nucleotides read TGTGCCAGCAGATACGGACAGGGGAATGAAAAACTGTTTTTT.

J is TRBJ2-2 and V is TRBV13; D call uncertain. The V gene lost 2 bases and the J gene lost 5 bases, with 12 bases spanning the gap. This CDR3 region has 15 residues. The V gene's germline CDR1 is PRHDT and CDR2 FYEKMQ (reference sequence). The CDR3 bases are TGTGCCAGCAGCTTATCCGGGCCCCGAACCGGGGAGCTGTTTTTT. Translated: CASSLSGPRTGELFF. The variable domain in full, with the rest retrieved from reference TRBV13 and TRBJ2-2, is AAGVIQSPRHLIKEKRETATLKCYPIPRHDTVYWYQQGPGQDPQFLISFYEKMQSDKGSIPDRFSAQQFSDYHSELNMSSLELGDSALYFCASSLSGPRTGELFFGEGSRLTVL.

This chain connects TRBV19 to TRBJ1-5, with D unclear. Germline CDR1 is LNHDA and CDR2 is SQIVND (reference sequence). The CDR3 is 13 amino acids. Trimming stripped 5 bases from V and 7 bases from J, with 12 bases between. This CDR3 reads CASSRTVGQPQHF. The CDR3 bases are TGTGCCAGTAGTCGGACGGTCGGGCAGCCCCAGCATTTT.

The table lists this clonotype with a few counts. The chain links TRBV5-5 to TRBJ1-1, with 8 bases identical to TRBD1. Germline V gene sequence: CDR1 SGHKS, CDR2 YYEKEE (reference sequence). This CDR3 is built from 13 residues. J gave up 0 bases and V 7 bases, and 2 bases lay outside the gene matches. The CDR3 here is CASDRGVNTEAFF. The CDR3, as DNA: TGTGCCAGCGACAGGGGAGTGAACACTGAAGCTTTCTTT.

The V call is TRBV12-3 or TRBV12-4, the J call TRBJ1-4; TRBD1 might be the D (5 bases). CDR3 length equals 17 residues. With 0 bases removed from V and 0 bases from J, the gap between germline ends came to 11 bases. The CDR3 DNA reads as TGTGCCAGCAGTTTAGCGAACAGGAATGCAACTAATGAAAAACTGTTTTTT. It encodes CASSLANRNATNEKLFF.

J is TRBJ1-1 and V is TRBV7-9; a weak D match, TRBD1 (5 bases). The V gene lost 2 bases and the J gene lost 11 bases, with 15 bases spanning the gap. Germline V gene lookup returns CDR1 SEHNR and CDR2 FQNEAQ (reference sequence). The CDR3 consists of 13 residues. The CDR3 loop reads CASSLYPGTEAFF. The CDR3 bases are TGTGCCAGCAGCTTATATCCGGGGACCGAGGCTTTCTTT.

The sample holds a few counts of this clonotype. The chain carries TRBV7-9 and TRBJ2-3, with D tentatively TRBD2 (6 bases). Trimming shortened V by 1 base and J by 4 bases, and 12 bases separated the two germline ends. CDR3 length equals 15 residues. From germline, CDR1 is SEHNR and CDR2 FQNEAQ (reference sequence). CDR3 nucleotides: TGTGCCAGCAGCTTAGAGGAGACGGGGGCAGATACGCAGTATTTT. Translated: CASSLEETGADTQYF.

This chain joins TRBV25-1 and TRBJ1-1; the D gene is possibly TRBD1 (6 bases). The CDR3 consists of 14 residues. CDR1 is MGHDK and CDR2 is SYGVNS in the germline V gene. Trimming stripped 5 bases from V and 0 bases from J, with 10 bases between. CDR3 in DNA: TGTGCCAGCAGTCAGAGGGGGATGAACACTGAAGCTTTCTTT. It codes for CASSQRGMNTEAFF.